The 18 T cell receptor beta chains below were found in one sample sequenced in a study of blood T cell repertoires in COVID-19. The data were produced by immunoSEQ multiplex PCR, yet TCRdb's version contains in-frame clones alone and is incomplete. The sample has tens of thousands of clones; 80% to 90% are singletons. The sample comprised peripheral blood. These receptors came from a woman aged 50 to 65 with active COVID-19.

This clone is a singleton in its sample. J is TRBJ1-1 and V is TRBV2; 9 nucleotides line up with TRBD1. From germline, CDR1 is SNHLY and CDR2 FYNNEI. V dropped 3 bases and J dropped 11; count of bases not matched to a gene: 10. This CDR3 is built from 14 residues. This CDR3 reads CASSEKDRGVDAFF. Written as DNA, the CDR3 is TGTGCCAGCAGTGAGAAAGACAGGGGGGTTGATGCTTTCTTT.

V is TRBV3-1 (or the pseudogene TRBV3-2) and J is TRBJ2-7; TRBD2 agrees at 8 bases. The CDR3 totals 19 residues. Unmatched junction bases numbered 13, after V lost 0 bases and J lost 0 bases. Germline V gene data show CDR1 as LGHDT and CDR2 as YNNKEL (reference sequence). DNA for the CDR3: TGTGCCAGCAGCCAAGATTTGGTTTTAGCGGGGCTCTTCTCCTACGAGCAGTACTTC. This encodes CASSQDLVLAGLFSYEQYF.

The chain carries TRBV9 and TRBJ2-7, with 7 bases aligning to TRBD1. The V and J ends lost 4 bases and 5 bases, in that order; junction bases with no gene match: 12. The length of the CDR3 is 15 residues. Germline loops: CDR1 SGDLS, CDR2 YYNGEE. CDR3 sequence (DNA): TGTGCCAGCAGCCCATACCAGACAGGGTCCCACGAGCAGTACTTC. Amino acids: CASSPYQTGSHEQYF. Using reference TRBV9 and TRBJ2-7 for the parts outside the CDR3, the full variable domain is DSGVTQTPKHLITATGQRVTLRCSPRSGDLSVYWYQQSLDQGLQFLIQYYNGEERAKGNILERFSAQQFPDLHSELNLSSLELGDSALYFCASSPYQTGSHEQYFGPGTRLTVT.

This clone was recorded a few times. V usage is TRBV3-1 (or the pseudogene TRBV3-2) and J usage is TRBJ2-7, with D possibly being TRBD2 (6 bases). Germline V CDR1 and CDR2: LGHDT, YNNKEL (reference sequence). Trimming took off 3 bases at V and 0 bases at J, with 12 bases between the two ends. The CDR3 has 15 amino acids. CDR3 sequence: CASSHASATSYEQYF. The CDR3 DNA follows: TGTGCCAGCAGCCATGCTAGCGCGACCTCCTACGAGCAGTACTTC.

The chain recombines TRBV28 with TRBJ2-2, with 8 bases aligning to TRBD2. From germline, CDR1 is MDHEN and CDR2 SYDVKM. This CDR3 contains 13 residues. V trimming: 7 bases; J trimming: 7 bases; junction bases outside the gene matches: 5. CDR3 sequence: CASKQRESGELFF. For the CDR3, the DNA is TGTGCCAGCAAACAGCGGGAGAGCGGGGAGCTGTTTTTT.

This chain joins TRBV4-1 and TRBJ2-2, with 8 bases matching TRBD1. The V gene end was trimmed by 4 bases and the J gene end by 2 bases; junction bases not matched to a gene: 9. Germline lookup yields CDR1 MGHRA and CDR2 YSYEKL. The CDR3 consists of 17 residues. The CDR3 spells CASSRGQGAVNTGELFF. DNA for the CDR3: TGCGCCAGCAGCCGTGGCCAGGGGGCTGTCAACACCGGGGAGCTGTTTTTT.

The rearrangement joins TRBV5-1 to TRBJ2-2, with 9 bases that match TRBD1. V was clipped by 4 bases and J by 4 bases; unmatched bases: 8. The germline CDR1 and CDR2 sequences are SGHRS and YFSETQ. This CDR3 is built from 16 residues. In nucleotides, the CDR3 is TGCGCCAGCAGCACCCCCGGGACAGGGTCCACCGGGGAGCTGTTTTTT. Residues: CASSTPGTGSTGELFF.

This sequence joins TRBV6-4 and TRBJ2-7; 7 bases line up with TRBD1. With V trimmed by 2 bases and J by 5 bases, 6 bases remained unmatched. Germline CDR1 MRHNA, CDR2 SNTAGT. This CDR3 is built from 14 residues. The CDR3: CASSDRGRTNEQYF. Written as DNA, the CDR3 is TGTGCCAGCAGTGACAGGGGGCGAACGAACGAGCAGTACTTC.

The genes are TRBV6-4 and TRBJ1-6; tentatively, D is TRBD1 (6 bases). V gave up 2 bases and J gave up 5 bases, with 16 bases separating them. The CDR3 is made up of 17 amino acids. CDR1 is MRHNA and CDR2 is SNTAGT in the germline V gene. CDR3 sequence reads: CASSDPTGTHNNSPLHF. In DNA form, the CDR3 reads TGTGCCAGCAGTGACCCGACAGGTACCCACAATAATTCACCCCTCCACTTT.

The chain links TRBV5-1 to TRBJ1-1; maybe TRBD1 (6 bases). Germline CDR1 SGHRS, CDR2 YFSETQ. CDR3 length equals 14 residues. Trimming removed 4 bases from V and 1 base from J, with 11 bases in between. The CDR3 sequence: CASSTSTGNTEAFF. Written as DNA, the CDR3 is TGCGCCAGCAGCACTTCGACAGGGAACACTGAAGCTTTCTTT.

The chain carries TRBV28 and TRBJ2-3; 8 bases align to TRBD1. Trimming removed 5 bases from V and 6 bases from J; junction bases left unmatched: 10. Germline loops: CDR1 MDHEN, CDR2 SYDVKM. The CDR3 runs 15 residues. In DNA form, the CDR3 reads TGTGCCAGCAGTGCCTCAAGGACAGGGACCGATACGCAGTATTTT. Its translation is CASSASRTGTDTQYF. The full variable domain, in which reference TRBV28 and TRBJ2-3 provide the parts outside the CDR3, is DVKVTQSSRYLVKRTGEKVFLECVQDMDHENMFWYRQDPGLGLRLIYFSYDVKMKEKGDIPEGYSVSREKKERFSLILESASTNQTSMYLCASSASRTGTDTQYFGPGTRLTVL.

V and J are TRBV7-9 and TRBJ1-4; 9 positions agree with TRBD1. The CDR3 is 17 amino acids. With V trimmed by 3 bases and J by 5 bases, 10 bases remained unmatched. The germline gives CDR1 SEHNR, CDR2 FQNEAQ (reference sequence). CDR3 bases: TGTGCCAGCAGCTTGGGGACAGGGCTGAGGCCGAATGAAAAACTGTTTTTT. Amino acids: CASSLGTGLRPNEKLFF.

The CDR3 sequence is CASSFIWAEVYNEQFF. CDR3 bases: TGTGCCAGCAGTTTCATATGGGCCGAAGTATACAATGAGCAGTTCTTC. This chain joins TRBV27 and TRBJ2-1; no clear D. The CDR3 covers 16 residues. Between the trimmed V and J ends, which lost 3 bases and 4 bases, there was a span of 16 bases. The germline CDR1 and CDR2 sequences are MNHEY and SMNVEV (reference sequence).

J is TRBJ1-2 and V is TRBV28, with 8 bases matching TRBD1. The germline V gene encodes CDR1 MDHEN and CDR2 SYDVKM. J lost 6 bases, V lost 8 bases, and 14 bases had no gene match. The CDR3 sequence is 15 residues long. Here the CDR3 DNA reads TGTGCCAGCGGATCCGACAGGGGAATATTTGATGGCTACACCTTC. Its translation: CASGSDRGIFDGYTF.

The rearrangement joins TRBV5-6 to TRBJ1-5; 7 bases agree with TRBD1. Germline V CDR1 and CDR2: SGHDT, YYEEEE. The CDR3 extends over 16 amino acids. With V trimmed by 1 base and J by 1 base, 5 bases remained unmatched. The CDR3 DNA is TGTGCCAGCAGCTTGCATAAGGGGGCCAGCAATCAGCCCCAGCATTTT. Residues: CASSLHKGASNQPQHF.

This rearrangement joins TRBV7-2 to TRBJ2-7, with 8 bases fitting TRBD2. Trimming cost V 5 bases and J 3 bases; bases outside gene matches: 12. The CDR3 runs 16 residues. CDR1 is SGHTA, CDR2 FQGNSA, per germline. CDR3 DNA: TGTGCCAGCAGCCCCCGGGGGGGTTCGAGGATCTACGAGCAGTACTTC. Translated: CASSPRGGSRIYEQYF.

The genes are TRBV4-1 and TRBJ2-1; TRBD2 matches at 13 bases. Trimming took 4 bases from V and 7 from J; bases not matched to a gene: 4. Per the germline V gene, CDR1 is MGHRA and CDR2 is YSYEKL. The CDR3 is 15 residues long. Here the CDR3 DNA reads TGCGCCAGCAGCCTGGGACTAGCGGGAACAAATGAGCAGTTCTTC. This codes for CASSLGLAGTNEQFF.

The rearrangement joins TRBV30 to TRBJ1-1; no clear D. V lost 2 bases to trimming and J lost 4 bases, with 14 bases between them. CDR3 length: 14 residues. From germline, CDR1 is GTSNPN and CDR2 SVGIG (reference sequence). The CDR3 nucleotides are TGTGCCTGGAGTCCAGGTATTGGGCGCACTGAAGCTTTCTTT. Amino acid sequence: CAWSPGIGRTEAFF.